These 6 T cell receptor beta chains came from one sample sequenced in a study of blood T cell repertoires in COVID-19. Method: immunoSEQ multiplex PCR; TCRdb's copy keeps in-frame clones and lacks some. The sample includes under 150,000 clones, roughly 90% seen only once; the top ten take 4% to 5%. The source material was peripheral blood. These receptors all stem from a man aged 55 to 70 with COVID-19, enrolled during active disease.

This clone was counted only a few times. V and J are TRBV18 and TRBJ1-5, with a possible D match to TRBD1 (5 bases). The V gene lost 3 bases and the J gene lost 4 bases, with 7 bases spanning the gap. Germline assignment: CDR1 KGHSH and CDR2 LQKENI. The CDR3 contains 13 residues. The DNA for the CDR3 is TGTGCCAGCTCACCGGACACTAATCAGCCCCAGCATTTT. Translation: CASSPDTNQPQHF.

V usage is TRBV5-1 and J usage is TRBJ2-5; 9 bases map to TRBD2. This CDR3 spans 16 amino acids. The V and J ends lost 0 bases and 4 bases, in that order; junction bases with no gene match: 7. Germline V lookup: CDR1 SGHRS, CDR2 YFSETQ. The CDR3 loop is CASSLDQRLAVETQYF. CDR3 in DNA: TGCGCCAGCAGCTTGGATCAGAGACTAGCGGTAGAGACCCAGTACTTC.

CDR3 coding DNA: TGTGCCAGCAGCGTAGACAGGGAGTCCTACGAGCAGTACTTC. It is translated as CASSVDRESYEQYF. The chain couples TRBV9 to TRBJ2-7; maybe TRBD1 (6 bases). Trimming pared 0 bases from V and 1 base from J, leaving 8 bases between. The CDR3 contains 14 residues. Germline V gives CDR1 SGDLS, CDR2 YYNGEE.

Here the CDR3 reads CASSQDSNYGYTF. CDR3 nucleotide sequence: TGTGCCAGCTCCCAGGACAGTAACTATGGCTACACCTTC. V gene TRBV18 combines with J gene TRBJ1-2, with D perhaps TRBD1 (6 bases). V was shortened by 6 bases and J by 1 base, with 9 bases between the two germline ends. Germline values: CDR1 KGHSH, CDR2 LQKENI. The CDR3 is 13 amino acids.

The rearrangement uses TRBV19 and TRBJ1-1; TRBD1 agrees at 7 bases. V lost 6 bases, J lost 1 base, and 8 bases stayed unmatched. The V gene's germline CDR1 is LNHDA and CDR2 SQIVND (reference sequence). CDR3 length equals 15 residues. CDR3 residues: CASSQQGRWNTEAFF. CDR3 sequence (DNA): TGTGCCAGTAGCCAACAGGGGCGGTGGAACACTGAAGCTTTCTTT.

The chain couples TRBV10-3 to TRBJ1-4; 7 bases match TRBD1. Trimming at V came to 6 bases and at J to 5 bases, leaving 6 bases not matched to a gene. Germline V lookup: CDR1 ENHRY, CDR2 SYGVKD. There are 14 residues in the CDR3. For the CDR3, the DNA is TGTGCCATCAGCGGGACAGAGACCAATGAAAAACTGTTTTTT. Translated, it gives CAISGTETNEKLFF.